Shown below are 2 T cell receptor beta chains from a single sample sequenced in a study of blood T cell repertoires in COVID-19. Some clones are missing from TCRdb's copy, which holds only in-frame ones; the method was immunoSEQ multiplex PCR. Of 150,000 or so clones in the sample, about 79% are singletons; the top ten hold around 4.2%. Input material: peripheral blood. Receptors originate from a woman older than 75 with active or convalescent COVID-19.

The chain recombines TRBV28 with TRBJ1-1; D gene unclear. V gave up 7 bases and J gave up 7 bases, with 13 bases separating them. This CDR3 region has 12 residues. The germline V gene has CDR1 MDHEN and CDR2 SYDVKM. The CDR3 loop is CASTLTVGEAFF. CDR3 sequence (DNA): TGTGCCAGCACTCTCACAGTCGGTGAAGCTTTCTTT.

The chain is built from TRBV27 and TRBJ1-3, with D tentatively TRBD1 (5 bases). Germline CDR1 MNHEY, CDR2 SMNVEV (reference sequence). This CDR3 is 15 amino acids long. V lost 1 base and J 0 bases, leaving 7 bases between the germline ends. This CDR3 is CASSLYRSSGNTIYF. In DNA form, the CDR3 reads TGTGCCAGCAGTTTATACAGGAGCTCTGGAAACACCATATATTTT.